This T cell receptor beta chain was retrieved from a study of monozygotic twins with cystic fibrosis. Notes on the study in general: Monozygotic CF twins shared more identical nucleotide clonotypes than unrelated patients. J usage was most co-twin-similar in 8 of 16 pairs, V in 13.

A word on this clone: Its cognate antigen is unknown.

Data came from immunoSEQ multiplex PCR; TCRdb stores just in-frame clones and leaves some out. Counted here are tens of thousands of clones, 84% occurring once; the ten biggest clones make up roughly 1.5%. The germline V gene has CDR1 WSHSY and CDR2 SAAADI. There are 17 residues in the CDR3. The V and J ends lost 0 bases and 2 bases, in that order; junction bases with no gene match: 8. The source is a girl aged 2 to 10 with cystic fibrosis. The V and J genes are TRBV10-2 and TRBJ2-3; 7 nucleotides line up with TRBD2. Sequencing was performed on blood. CDR3 sequence (DNA): TGCGCCAGCAGTGAGTCAGAGCGGGGACGCTACACAGATACGCAGTATTTT. It yields the protein CASSESERGRYTDTQYF.